The following is a TCR beta chain sequence with its context. Its antigen is unknown. Only in-frame clones appear in the TCRdb table, and some are missing; sequencing was by immunoSEQ multiplex PCR. The sample lists about 2.5 million clones, under 95% occurring once. The source of the sample is a study of shared clonotypes between healthy human individuals. The CDR3 has 14 amino acids. Germline CDR1 SGHTA, CDR2 FQGNSA. Broader study findings: At large depth, rarefaction still showed sorted-subset sequencing to be incomplete.

The chain is built from TRBV7-2 and TRBJ2-5; 8 bases fit TRBD1. The J call may be incorrect, as the DNA end agrees better with TRBJ2-7. This TCR came from a man younger than 35 in good health. Some clones in this sample may be carry-over from other donors' samples. Sample: naive CD4+ T cells from PBMCs. Subset reported: CD45RA+ positively selected. This CDR3 reads CASSPDRGRYEQYF. CDR3 DNA: TGTGCCAGCAGCCCAGACAGGGGCCGGTACGAGCAGTACTTC.